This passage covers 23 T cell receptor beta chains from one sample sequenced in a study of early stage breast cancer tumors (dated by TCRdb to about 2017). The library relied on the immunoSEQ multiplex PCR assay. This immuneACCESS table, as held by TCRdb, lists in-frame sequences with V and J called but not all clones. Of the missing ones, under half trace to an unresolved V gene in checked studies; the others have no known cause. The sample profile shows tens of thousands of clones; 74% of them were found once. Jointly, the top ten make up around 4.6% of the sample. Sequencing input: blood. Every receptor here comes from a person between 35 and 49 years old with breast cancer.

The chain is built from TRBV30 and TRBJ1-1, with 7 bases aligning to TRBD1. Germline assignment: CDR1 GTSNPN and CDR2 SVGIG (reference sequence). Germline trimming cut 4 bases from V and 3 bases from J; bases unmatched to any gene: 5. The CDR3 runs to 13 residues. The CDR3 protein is CAWNTGVYTEAFF. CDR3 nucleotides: TGTGCCTGGAACACAGGGGTGTACACTGAAGCTTTCTTT.

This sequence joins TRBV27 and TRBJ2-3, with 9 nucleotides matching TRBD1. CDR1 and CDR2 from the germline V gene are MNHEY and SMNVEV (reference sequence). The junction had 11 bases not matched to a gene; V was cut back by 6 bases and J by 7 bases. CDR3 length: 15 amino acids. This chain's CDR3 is CASSRGQGSGNTQYF. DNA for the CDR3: TGTGCCAGCAGCCGCGGACAGGGGAGCGGCAATACGCAGTATTTT.

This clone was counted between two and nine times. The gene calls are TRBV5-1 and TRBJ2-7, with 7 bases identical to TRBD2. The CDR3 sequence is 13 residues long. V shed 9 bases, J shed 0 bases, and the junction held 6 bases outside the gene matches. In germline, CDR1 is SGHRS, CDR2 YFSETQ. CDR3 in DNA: TGCGCCACCTCGAGCGGGGCCTCCTACGAGCAGTACTTC. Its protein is CATSSGASYEQYF.

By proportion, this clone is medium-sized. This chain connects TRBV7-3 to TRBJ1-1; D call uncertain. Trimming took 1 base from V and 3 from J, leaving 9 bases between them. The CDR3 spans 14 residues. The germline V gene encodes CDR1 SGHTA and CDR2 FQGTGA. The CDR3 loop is CASSLRPADTEAFF. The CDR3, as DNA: TGTGCCAGCAGCTTAAGGCCGGCGGACACTGAAGCTTTCTTT.

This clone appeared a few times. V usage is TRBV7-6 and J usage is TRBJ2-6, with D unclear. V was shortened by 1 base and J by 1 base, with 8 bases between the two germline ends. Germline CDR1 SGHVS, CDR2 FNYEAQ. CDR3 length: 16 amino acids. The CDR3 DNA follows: TGTGCCAGCAGCTTAGACGGTTGGTCTGGGGCCAACGTCCTGACTTTC. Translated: CASSLDGWSGANVLTF.

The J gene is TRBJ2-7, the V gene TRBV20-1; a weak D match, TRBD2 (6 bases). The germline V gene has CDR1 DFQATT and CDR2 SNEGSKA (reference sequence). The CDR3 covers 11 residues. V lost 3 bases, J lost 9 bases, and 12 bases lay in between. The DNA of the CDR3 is TGCAGTGCTAGTCGGGAGAAAGGGCAGTACTTC. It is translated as CSASREKGQYF.

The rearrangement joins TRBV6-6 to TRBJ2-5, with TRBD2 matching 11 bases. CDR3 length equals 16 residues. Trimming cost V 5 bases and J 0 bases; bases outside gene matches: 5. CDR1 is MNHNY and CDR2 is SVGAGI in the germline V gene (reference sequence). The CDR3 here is CASSTGTSGYQETQYF. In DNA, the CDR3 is TGTGCCAGCAGTACGGGGACTAGCGGCTACCAAGAGACCCAGTACTTC.

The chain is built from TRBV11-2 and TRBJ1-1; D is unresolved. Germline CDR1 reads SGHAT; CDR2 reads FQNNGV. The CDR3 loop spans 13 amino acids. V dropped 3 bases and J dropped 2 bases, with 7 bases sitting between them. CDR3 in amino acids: CASSFMENTEAFF. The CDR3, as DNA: TGTGCCAGCAGCTTTATGGAAAACACTGAAGCTTTCTTT.

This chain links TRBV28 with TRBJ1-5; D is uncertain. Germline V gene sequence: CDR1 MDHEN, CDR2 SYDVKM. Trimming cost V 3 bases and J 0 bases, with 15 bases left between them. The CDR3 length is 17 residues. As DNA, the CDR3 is TGTGCCAGCAGTTTTAGTTCGGGCCGATATAGCAATCAGCCCCAGCATTTT. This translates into CASSFSSGRYSNQPQHF.

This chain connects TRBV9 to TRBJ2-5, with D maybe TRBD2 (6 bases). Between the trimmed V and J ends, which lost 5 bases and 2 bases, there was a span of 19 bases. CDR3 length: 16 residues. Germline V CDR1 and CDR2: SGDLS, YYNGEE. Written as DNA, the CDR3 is TGTGCCAGCAGTAGGGCAGGGACTCGGGGGCAAGAGACCCAGTACTTC. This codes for CASSRAGTRGQETQYF.

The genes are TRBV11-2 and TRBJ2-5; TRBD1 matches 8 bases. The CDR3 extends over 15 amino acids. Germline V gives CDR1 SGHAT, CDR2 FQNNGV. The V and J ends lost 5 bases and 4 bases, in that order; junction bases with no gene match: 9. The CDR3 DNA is TGTGCCAGCAGCCCCAGGGGGCCTCCTGGAGAGACCCAGTACTTC. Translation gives CASSPRGPPGETQYF.

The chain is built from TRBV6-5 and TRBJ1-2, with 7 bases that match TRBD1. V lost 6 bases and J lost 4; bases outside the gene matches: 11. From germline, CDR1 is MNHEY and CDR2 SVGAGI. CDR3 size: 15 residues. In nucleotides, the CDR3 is TGTGCCAGCAGGAGGGGGCAGGGTAGTCCCTATGGCTACACCTTC. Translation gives CASRRGQGSPYGYTF.

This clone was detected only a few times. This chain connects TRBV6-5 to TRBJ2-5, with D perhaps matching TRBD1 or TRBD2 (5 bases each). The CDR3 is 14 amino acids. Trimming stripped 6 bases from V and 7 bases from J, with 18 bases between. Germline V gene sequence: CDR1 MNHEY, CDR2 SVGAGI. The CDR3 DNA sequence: TGTGCCAGCAGGCCCGGGACCCCCGGGGCGACCCAGTACTTC. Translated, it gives CASRPGTPGATQYF.

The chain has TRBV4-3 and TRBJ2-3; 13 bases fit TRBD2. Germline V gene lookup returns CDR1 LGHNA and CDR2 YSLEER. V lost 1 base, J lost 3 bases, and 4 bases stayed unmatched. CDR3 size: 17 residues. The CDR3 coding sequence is TGCGCCAGCAGCCAAGTAGGACTAGCGGGAGTAACAGATACGCAGTATTTT. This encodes CASSQVGLAGVTDTQYF.

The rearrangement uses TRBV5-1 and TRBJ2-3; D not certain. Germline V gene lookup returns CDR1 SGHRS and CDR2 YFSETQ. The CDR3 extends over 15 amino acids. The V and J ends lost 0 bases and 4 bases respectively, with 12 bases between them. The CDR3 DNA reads TGCGCCAGCAGCTTGGAGTCTCCTAGGGCAGATACGCAGTATTTT. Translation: CASSLESPRADTQYF.

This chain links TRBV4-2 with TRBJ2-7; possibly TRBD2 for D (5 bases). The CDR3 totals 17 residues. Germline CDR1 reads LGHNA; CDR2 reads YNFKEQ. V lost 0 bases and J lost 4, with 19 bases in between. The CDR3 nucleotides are TGTGCCAGCAGCCAAGAAAACGTAGGGCTAGCCCTTTACGAGCAGTACTTC. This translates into CASSQENVGLALYEQYF.

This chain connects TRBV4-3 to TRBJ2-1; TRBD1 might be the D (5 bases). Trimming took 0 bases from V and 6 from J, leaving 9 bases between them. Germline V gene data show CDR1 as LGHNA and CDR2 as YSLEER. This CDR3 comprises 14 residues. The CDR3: CASSQDEGANEQFF. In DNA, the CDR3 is TGCGCCAGCAGCCAAGATGAAGGGGCCAATGAGCAGTTCTTC.

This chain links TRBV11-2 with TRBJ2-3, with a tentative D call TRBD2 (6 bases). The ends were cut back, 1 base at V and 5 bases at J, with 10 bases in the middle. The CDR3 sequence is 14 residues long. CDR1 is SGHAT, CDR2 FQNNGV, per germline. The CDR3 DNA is TGTGCCAGCAGCTTAGCGGGAGCGGTAGATACGCAGTATTTT. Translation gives CASSLAGAVDTQYF.

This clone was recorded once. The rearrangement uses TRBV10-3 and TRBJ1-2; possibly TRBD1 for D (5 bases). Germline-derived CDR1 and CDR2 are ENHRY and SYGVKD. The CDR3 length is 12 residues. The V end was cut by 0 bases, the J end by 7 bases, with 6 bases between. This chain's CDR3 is CAISESGGGYTF. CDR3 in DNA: TGTGCCATCAGTGAGTCCGGGGGTGGCTACACCTTC.

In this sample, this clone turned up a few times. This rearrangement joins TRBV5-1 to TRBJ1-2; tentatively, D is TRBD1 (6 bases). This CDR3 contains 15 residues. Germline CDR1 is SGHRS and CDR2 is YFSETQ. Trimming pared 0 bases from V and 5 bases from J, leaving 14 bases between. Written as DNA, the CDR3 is TGCGCCAGCAGCTTGGGTGGCAGGGGAGAGTATGGCTACACCTTC. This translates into CASSLGGRGEYGYTF.

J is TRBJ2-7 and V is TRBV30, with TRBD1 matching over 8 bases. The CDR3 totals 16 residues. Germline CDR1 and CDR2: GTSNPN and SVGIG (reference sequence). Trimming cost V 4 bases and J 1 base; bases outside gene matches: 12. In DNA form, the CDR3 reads TGTGCCTGGACCCATTGGGCAGGGGGCGCGTCCTACGAGCAGTACTTC. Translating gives CAWTHWAGGASYEQYF.

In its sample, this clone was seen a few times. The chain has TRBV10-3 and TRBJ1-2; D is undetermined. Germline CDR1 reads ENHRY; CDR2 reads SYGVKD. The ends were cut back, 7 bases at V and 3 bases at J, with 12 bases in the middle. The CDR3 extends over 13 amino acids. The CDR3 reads CAITQVPHYGYTF. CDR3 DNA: TGTGCCATCACCCAGGTCCCACACTATGGCTACACCTTC.

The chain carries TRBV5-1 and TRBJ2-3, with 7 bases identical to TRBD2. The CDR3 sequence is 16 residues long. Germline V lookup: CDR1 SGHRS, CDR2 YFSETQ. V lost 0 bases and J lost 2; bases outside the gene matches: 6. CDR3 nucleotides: TGCGCCAGCAGCTTGGAGTCGCTAGCGGTCACAGATACGCAGTATTTT. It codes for CASSLESLAVTDTQYF.